This T cell receptor beta chain was captured by sequencing in a study of regulatory T cells in long-lasting Graves disease. Building the TCR beta libraries relied on iRepertoire HTBI primers, and CDR3 regions underwent Arm-PCR. Using its own MiXCR run on the multiplex PCR reads, TCRdb lists one record per CDR3 protein. The sample carries hundreds of thousands of distinct CDR3 sequences, roughly 15% recorded once. This clonotype was seen repeatedly, ten times or more. Its target is unknown. Germline V gene sequence: CDR1 SNHLY, CDR2 FYNNEI. This CDR3 is built from 16 residues. Germline trimming cut 8 bases from V and 2 bases from J; bases unmatched to any gene: 12. Time point defined: newly diagnosed GD, antithyroid drugs for less than 3 months. With RNA extracted from PBMCs as input, the TCR library was made. Graves' disease diagnosis relied on American Thyroid Association guidelines. General study results and limits: Persistent disease preferred TRBV28, TRBJ1-2 and TRBJ2-5; new disease, TRBV20-1 and TRBJ2-1.

Separately, the same data were catalogued under a study of T cells in Graves' hyperthyroidism and ophthalmopathy. That paper adds: Thyroid ultrasound, orbital computed tomography, clinical symptoms, and serum thyroxine and TRAb underpinned diagnoses.

The rearrangement uses TRBV2 and TRBJ2-1; TRBD1 matches at 7 bases. The starting material was peripheral blood mononuclear cells (PBMCs), obtained at new diagnosis, from a patient treated with antithyroid drugs. The source is a woman in her thirties with Graves disease. The CDR3, as DNA: TGTGCCAGCCTCGAAGTAACAGGGGTCCCCTACAATGAGCAGTTCTTC. Translating it yields CASLEVTGVPYNEQFF.